This is a list of T cell receptor beta chains from one sample in a study of cytomegalovirus exposure and HLA in healthy donors. Measured with immunoSEQ multiplex PCR; TCRdb has only the in-frame clones, and not every one. The sample yields roughly 89,000 clones, about 75% seen once. What was sequenced was PBMCs. The receptor source for this set is a man aged 30 to 45 in good health and CMV-seropositive. Each CDR3 is given with its conserved first and last residue. The D gene is left open where the match is weak. Clone size, where shown, is once, few, many, or a class for clones that have expanded.

j_call v_call d_call clone_size cdr3_length cdr3_nt cdr3_aa
TRBJ1-2 TRBV4-1 NA NA 15 TGCGCCAGCAGCCAGGCCCAGGGGCTGGACTATGGCTACACCTTC CASSQAQGLDYGYTF
TRBJ2-2 TRBV5-4 TRBD2 NA 17 TGTGCCAGCAGCACGACTGGACGGGGGGTAGATGGCGGGGAGCTGTTTTTT CASSTTGRGVDGGELFF
TRBJ2-3 TRBV7-3 TRBD2 NA 17 TGTGCCAGCAGCTTAACAGGGACTAGCGGGGGGGCAGATACGCAGTATTTT CASSLTGTSGGADTQYF
TRBJ1-1 TRBV19 NA NA 12 TGTGCCAGTATCTCAGGGAACACTGAAGCTTTCTTT CASISGNTEAFF
TRBJ2-7 TRBV4-1 NA NA 15 TGCGCCAGCAGCCAACCCTTGGACACTGGCTACGAGCAGTACTTC CASSQPLDTGYEQYF
TRBJ1-6 TRBV10-3 TRBD1 NA 15 TGTGCCATCAGGGACAGGGTGGCCTCGGGTGCACCCCTCCACTTT CAIRDRVASGAPLHF
TRBJ2-5 TRBV7-6 NA few 14 TGTGCCAGCAGCTTAGTAGCCGGGGGAGAGACCCAGTACTTC CASSLVAGGETQYF
TRBJ1-3 TRBV7-9 TRBD1 once 16 TGTGCCAGCAGCTTCGGGGACAGCACAGTAGGAAACACCATATATTTT CASSFGDSTVGNTIYF
TRBJ2-7 TRBV1 NA NA 16 NA CTSSQVGRGSSYEQYF
TRBJ2-7 TRBV7-9 TRBD2 NA 15 TGTGCCAGCAGCGAAGCAAATAGCGGGGGATACGAGCAGTACTTC CASSEANSGGYEQYF
TRBJ2-2 TRBV5-1 NA few 16 TGCGCCAGCAGCTTGGAGATTACTACGAACACCGGGGAGCTGTTTTTT CASSLEITTNTGELFF
TRBJ2-7 TRBV6-6 NA NA 14 TGTGCCACCAGTTCGACTATAATCTCCTACGAGCAGTACTTC CATSSTIISYEQYF
TRBJ2-1 TRBV6-4 TRBD2 NA 15 TGTGCCAGCAGTGAAGCGGGGGGGTCCTACAATGAGCAGTTCTTC CASSEAGGSYNEQFF
TRBJ2-7 TRBV6-5 TRBD1 NA 14 TGTGCCAGCAGTCCACGGACAGGAGGCTACGAGCAGTACTTC CASSPRTGGYEQYF
TRBJ2-1 TRBV11-3 TRBD1 NA 15 TGTGCCAGCAGCAAAGACAGGGGATCCTACAATGAGCAGTTCTTC CASSKDRGSYNEQFF
TRBJ2-7 TRBV5-1 TRBD2 NA 14 TGCGCCAGCAGCTCCTTAGCGGGGGAGTACGAGCAGTACTTC CASSSLAGEYEQYF
TRBJ2-2 TRBV5-6 TRBD2 NA 17 TGTGCCAGCAGCTTGGGGGGGGGAGGGACGAACACCGGGGAGCTGTTTTTT CASSLGGGGTNTGELFF
TRBJ1-6 TRBV9 TRBD1 NA 14 TGTGCCAGCAGCATCGGGACAGGGCATTCACCCCTCCACTTT CASSIGTGHSPLHF
TRBJ1-6 TRBV10-2 NA few 13 TGCGCCAGCACTCCGGGACAAAATTCACCCCTCCACTTT CASTPGQNSPLHF
TRBJ2-1 TRBV7-8 TRBD1 NA 15 TGTGCCAGCAGCTTTCCCCAGGGGGCCGACAATGAGCAGTTCTTC CASSFPQGADNEQFF
TRBJ2-5 TRBV15 NA NA 16 TGTGCCACCAGCGCAGAGGGCGAGGGTTTGGAGGAGACCCAGTACTTC CATSAEGEGLEETQYF
TRBJ2-7 TRBV5-1 TRBD1 once 13 TGCGCCAGCAGCGACATACAGGGGTACGAGCAGTACTTC CASSDIQGYEQYF
TRBJ1-2 TRBV11-2 NA NA 15 TGTGCCAGCAGCTCGAATCGCGGACAGATCTATGGCTACACCTTC CASSSNRGQIYGYTF
TRBJ2-1 TRBV6-5 TRBD1 NA 16 TGTGCCAGCAGTTACCATACCGACAGGGAACACAATGAGCAGTTCTTC CASSYHTDREHNEQFF
TRBJ1-2 TRBV19 TRBD1 NA 16 TGTGCCAGTAGTAGATGGACAGGGGGCCTCGGCTATGGCTACACCTTC CASSRWTGGLGYGYTF
TRBJ2-5 TRBV28 NA NA 14 TGTGCCAGCAGACCGGGACTGCACCAAGAGACCCAGTACTTC CASRPGLHQETQYF
TRBJ1-3 TRBV15 TRBD1 once 15 TGTGCCACCAGCAGTCGGCAGACAGGGACCAACACCATATATTTT CATSSRQTGTNTIYF
TRBJ2-1 TRBV19 NA NA 11 TGTGCCAGTAGTAAACAGAATGAGCAGTTCTTC CASSKQNEQFF
TRBJ2-5 TRBV5-1 NA NA 14 TGCGCCAGCGGCAAGGACAGCGGGGAAGAGACCCAGTACTTC CASGKDSGEETQYF
TRBJ2-3 TRBV7-2 TRBD2 NA 17 TGTGCCAGCAGCGAAGCTAGGGCGGGGGGGGGCACAGATACGCAGTATTTT CASSEARAGGGTDTQYF
TRBJ2-1 TRBV9 TRBD2 once 16 TGTGCCAGCAGCACTAGCGGGGGGGCCGGGTACAATGAGCAGTTCTTC CASSTSGGAGYNEQFF
TRBJ1-1 TRBV10-3 NA NA 16 TGTGCCATCAGTGAGTACCCAGGAATCGTGAACACTGAAGCTTTCTTT CAISEYPGIVNTEAFF
TRBJ2-7 TRBV11-3 TRBD1 NA 15 TGTGCCAGCAGCTTTTGGACAGGGGGCTCCTACGAGCAGTACTTC CASSFWTGGSYEQYF
TRBJ2-1 TRBV5-6 NA NA 15 TGTGCCAGCAGCTTTGGCACTAGTGAGTACAATGAGCAGTTCTTC CASSFGTSEYNEQFF
TRBJ1-2 TRBV7-2 NA few 13 TGTGCCAGCAGCTCCGGACAATACTATGGCTACACCTTC CASSSGQYYGYTF
TRBJ2-7 TRBV11-2 NA NA 14 TGTGCCAGCAGCCCCTGGGGCGGTCCCTGGGAGCAGTACTTC CASSPWGGPWEQYF
TRBJ2-3 TRBV2 TRBD1 NA 16 TGTGCCAGCAGTGATGGGTGGACAGGGATAGGAGATACGCAGTATTTT CASSDGWTGIGDTQYF
TRBJ1-3 TRBV5-4 NA few 16 TGTGCCAGCAGCTTACGGGACTCGGGCTCTGGAAACACCATATATTTT CASSLRDSGSGNTIYF
TRBJ2-1 TRBV19 NA NA 13 TGTGCCAGTAGTAACAACAGGGTTAGTGAGCAGTTCTTC CASSNNRVSEQFF
TRBJ2-7 TRBV7-2 NA many 13 TGTGCCAGCAGCTTAGGGGGGCCTAGCGAGCAGTACTTC CASSLGGPSEQYF
TRBJ1-5 TRBV19 NA few 14 TGTGCCAGTAGTATAATGGCAGGCAATCAGCCCCAGCATTTT CASSIMAGNQPQHF
TRBJ2-2 TRBV4-1 NA NA 17 TGCGCCAGCAGCCAAGATCCCCTAACAGCTACTACCGGGGAGCTGTTTTTT CASSQDPLTATTGELFF
TRBJ1-1 TRBV11-2 TRBD1 NA 14 TGTGCCAGCAGCGCCGACAGGGGGCCTTTTGAAGCTTTCTTT CASSADRGPFEAFF
TRBJ1-2 TRBV19 NA few 12 TGTGCCACCAGGGGTTCCCTCTATGGCTACACCTTC CATRGSLYGYTF
TRBJ1-3 TRBV30 NA NA 14 TGTGCCTGGAGTACAGGCCTCTCTGGAAACACCATATATTTT CAWSTGLSGNTIYF
TRBJ1-4 TRBV5-5 TRBD1 NA 15 TGTGCCAGCAGCGTACAGGGGGCAGGTGATGAAAAACTGTTTTTT CASSVQGAGDEKLFF
TRBJ1-5 TRBV28 NA NA 15 TGTGCCAGCAGTAAACAGGGTGCGGGCAATCAGCCCCAGCATTTT CASSKQGAGNQPQHF
TRBJ1-1 TRBV7-9 NA few 11 TGTGCCAGCAGCCCACATGGAGTAGCTTTCTTT CASSPHGVAFF
TRBJ1-1 TRBV7-3 TRBD1 NA 17 TGTGCCAGCAGCTTAAATCCTGGGACAGGGGGGATTACTGAAGCTTTCTTT CASSLNPGTGGITEAFF
TRBJ1-2 TRBV4-1 TRBD1 NA 12 TGCGCCAGCATCCTCAGGGGGTGGGGCTACACCTTC CASILRGWGYTF
TRBJ2-1 TRBV5-1 TRBD1 NA 16 TGCGCCAGCAGCTTAACCGGGACAGGGGGCATCAATGAGCAGTTCTTC CASSLTGTGGINEQFF
TRBJ1-1 TRBV6-6 TRBD1 few 16 TGTGCCAGCAGTTCCCCTCTGACAGGGGTGAACACTGAAGCTTTCTTT CASSSPLTGVNTEAFF
TRBJ1-4 TRBV2 TRBD1 NA 15 TGTGCCAGCACCGGGACAGACCGGACCGGTGAAAAACTGTTTTTT CASTGTDRTGEKLFF